This entry lists 4 T cell receptor beta chains sequenced from one sample in a study of OX40 agonist ivuxolimab in advanced cancers. The data were produced by immunoSEQ multiplex PCR, yet TCRdb's version contains in-frame clones alone and is incomplete. This sample has about 110,000 clones, with roughly 87% found just once. Sequenced material: CD4+ or CD8+ T cells sorted from blood, taken in a trial of the OX40 agonist ivuxolimab. The source of these receptors is an adult with an advanced solid tumor such as melanoma, head and neck, liver or kidney cancer.

The chain couples TRBV6-6 to TRBJ2-7; perhaps TRBD1 as D (5 bases). Deletions cut 7 bases from V and 1 base from J, with 11 bases between. Per the germline V gene, CDR1 is MNHNY and CDR2 is SVGAGI (reference sequence). CDR3 length: 13 residues. The CDR3 sequence is CASTQGGSYEQYF. In DNA form, the CDR3 reads TGTGCCAGCACCCAGGGTGGATCCTACGAGCAGTACTTC.

The V gene is TRBV19, the J gene TRBJ2-2; 10 nucleotides agree with TRBD1. The CDR3 extends over 17 amino acids. V lost 6 bases to trimming and J lost 6 bases; unmatched junction nucleotides: 13. The V gene's germline CDR1 is LNHDA and CDR2 SQIVND (reference sequence). The CDR3 DNA sequence: TGTGCCAGTAGGAACAGGGACAGGGGTTTGTCCCCCGGGGAGCTGTTTTTT. Translating gives CASRNRDRGLSPGELFF.

The count of this clone is one. This chain joins TRBV15 and TRBJ1-4; D uncertain. The V gene's germline CDR1 is LNHNV and CDR2 YYDKDF (reference sequence). V was shortened by 5 bases and J by 5 bases, with 12 bases between the two germline ends. CDR3 length equals 14 residues. The CDR3 protein is CATSVVRFNEKLFF. The CDR3 coding sequence is TGTGCCACCAGCGTAGTACGATTCAATGAAAAACTGTTTTTT.

The V gene is TRBV27, the J gene TRBJ2-7; TRBD1 aligns across 10 bases. The junction had 0 bases not matched to a gene; V was cut back by 4 bases and J by 3 bases. The CDR3 totals 13 residues. The germline V gene encodes CDR1 MNHEY and CDR2 SMNVEV (reference sequence). CDR3 DNA: TGTGCCAGCAGTTGGGACAGGGGCTACGAGCAGTACTTC. Translated, it gives CASSWDRGYEQYF.